This T cell receptor beta chain was observed in a study of identical twins. This clonotype was detected a few times. A universal primer site came from template switching; cDNA carried unique molecular identifiers. MiXCR, run by TCRdb on the 5' RACE reads, gives a single entry per CDR3 protein. The top ten hold 2.5% to 3.5% of the sample, which has a few hundred thousand distinct CDR3 sequences, around 9.6% seen once. Germline V gene data show CDR1 as DFQATT and CDR2 as SNEGSKA (reference sequence). This CDR3 contains 15 residues. With 0 bases removed from V and 6 bases from J, the gap between germline ends came to 18 bases. These sequences were also reported in another study, on yellow fever vaccine responses in identical twins.

The gene calls are TRBV20-1 and TRBJ2-7, with D perhaps matching TRBD1 (5 bases). The sequenced material came from PBMCs. The origin of this receptor is a woman under 30 in good health. CDR3 sequence: CSARDFDGRAPEQYF. CDR3 sequence (DNA): TGCAGTGCTAGAGATTTTGATGGCAGGGCCCCCGAGCAGTACTTC.